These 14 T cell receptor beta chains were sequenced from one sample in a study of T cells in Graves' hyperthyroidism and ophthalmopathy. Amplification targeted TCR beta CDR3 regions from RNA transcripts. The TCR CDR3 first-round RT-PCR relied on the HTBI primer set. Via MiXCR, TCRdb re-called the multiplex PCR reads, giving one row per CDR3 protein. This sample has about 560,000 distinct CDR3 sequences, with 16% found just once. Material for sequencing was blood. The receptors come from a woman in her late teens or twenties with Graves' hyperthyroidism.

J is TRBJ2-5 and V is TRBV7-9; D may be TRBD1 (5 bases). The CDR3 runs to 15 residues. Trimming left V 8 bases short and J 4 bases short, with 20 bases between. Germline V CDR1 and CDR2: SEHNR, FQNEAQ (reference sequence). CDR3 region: CASGPPFGRGETQYF. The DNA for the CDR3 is TGTGCCAGCGGCCCGCCGTTTGGAAGGGGAGAGACCCAGTACTTC.

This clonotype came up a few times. The CDR3 is CASSQKPTQGGEQFF. In DNA, the CDR3 is TGTGCCAGCAGCCAAAAACCTACCCAGGGCGGTGAGCAGTTCTTC. The chain couples TRBV3-1 to TRBJ2-1, with D perhaps TRBD1 (5 bases). The CDR3 covers 15 residues. V was trimmed by 2 bases and J by 9 bases, leaving 17 bases between them. CDR1 and CDR2 from the germline V gene are LGHDT and YNNKEL (reference sequence).

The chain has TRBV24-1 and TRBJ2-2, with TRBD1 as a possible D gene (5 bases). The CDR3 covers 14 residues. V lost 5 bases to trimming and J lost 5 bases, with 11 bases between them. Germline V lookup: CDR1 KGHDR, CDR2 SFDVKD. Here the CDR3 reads CATSVGVETGELFF. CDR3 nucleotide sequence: TGTGCCACCAGTGTAGGGGTAGAGACCGGGGAGCTGTTTTTT.

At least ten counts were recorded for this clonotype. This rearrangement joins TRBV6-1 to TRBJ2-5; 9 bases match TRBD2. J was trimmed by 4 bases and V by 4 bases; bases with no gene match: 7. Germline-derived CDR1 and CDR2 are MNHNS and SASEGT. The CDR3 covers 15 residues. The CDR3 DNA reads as TGTGCCAGCAGTGTCCTAGCGGGGTCCGCAGAGACCCAGTACTTC. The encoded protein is CASSVLAGSAETQYF.

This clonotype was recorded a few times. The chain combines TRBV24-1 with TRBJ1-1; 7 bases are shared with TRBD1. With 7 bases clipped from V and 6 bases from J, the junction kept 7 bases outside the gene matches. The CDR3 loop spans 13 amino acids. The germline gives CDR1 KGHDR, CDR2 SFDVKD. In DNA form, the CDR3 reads TGTGCCACCAGGAACACCGGGACAGCTGAAGCTTTCTTT. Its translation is CATRNTGTAEAFF.

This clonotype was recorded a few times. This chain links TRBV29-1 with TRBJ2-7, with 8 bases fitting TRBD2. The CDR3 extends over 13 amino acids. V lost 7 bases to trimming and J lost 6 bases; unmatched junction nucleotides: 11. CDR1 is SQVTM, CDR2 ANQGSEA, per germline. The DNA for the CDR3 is TGCAGCGCCGGCTCTGGAAGCGGGGGCGAGCAGTACTTC. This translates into CSAGSGSGGEQYF.

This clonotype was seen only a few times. The CDR3 region is CASSLNIGVGGYTF. In nucleotides, the CDR3 is TGTGCCAGCAGCTTAAATATAGGGGTCGGCGGCTACACCTTC. V usage is TRBV7-9 and J usage is TRBJ1-2, with a weak D call TRBD1 (5 bases). Looked up from germline, CDR1 is SEHNR and CDR2 is FQNEAQ (reference sequence). Trimming left V 2 bases short and J 8 bases short, with 15 bases between. The CDR3 is 14 amino acids.

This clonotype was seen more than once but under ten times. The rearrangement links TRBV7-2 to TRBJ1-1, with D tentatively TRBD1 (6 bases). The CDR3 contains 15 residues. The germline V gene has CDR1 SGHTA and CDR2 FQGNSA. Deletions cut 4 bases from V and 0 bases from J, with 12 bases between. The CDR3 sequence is CASSSTRTVNTEAFF. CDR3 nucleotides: TGTGCCAGCAGCTCAACTCGGACAGTGAACACTGAAGCTTTCTTT.

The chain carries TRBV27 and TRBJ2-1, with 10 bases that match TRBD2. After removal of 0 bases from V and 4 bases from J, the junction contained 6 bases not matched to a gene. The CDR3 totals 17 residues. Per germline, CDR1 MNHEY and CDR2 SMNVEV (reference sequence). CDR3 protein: CASSLSASGSSYNEQFF. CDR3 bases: TGTGCCAGCAGTTTATCCGCTAGCGGGAGTAGTTACAATGAGCAGTTCTTC.

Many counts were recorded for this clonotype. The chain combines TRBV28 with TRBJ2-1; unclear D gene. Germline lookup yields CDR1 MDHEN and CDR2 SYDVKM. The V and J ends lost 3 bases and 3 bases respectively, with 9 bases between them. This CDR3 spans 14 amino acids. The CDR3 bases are TGTGCCAGCAGTTTTCAGGCTAGCTACAATGAGCAGTTCTTC. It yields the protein CASSFQASYNEQFF.

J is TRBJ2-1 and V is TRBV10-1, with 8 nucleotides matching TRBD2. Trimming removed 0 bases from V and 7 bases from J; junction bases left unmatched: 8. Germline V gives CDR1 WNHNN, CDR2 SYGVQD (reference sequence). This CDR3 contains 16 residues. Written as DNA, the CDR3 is TGCGCCAGCAGTGAGTCGACAGCGGGAGCAAGGAATGAGCAGTTCTTC. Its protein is CASSESTAGARNEQFF.

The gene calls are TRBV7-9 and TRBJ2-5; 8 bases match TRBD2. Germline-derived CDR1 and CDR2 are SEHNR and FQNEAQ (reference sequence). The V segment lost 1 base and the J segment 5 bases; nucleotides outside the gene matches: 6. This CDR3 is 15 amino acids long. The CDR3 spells CASSLVGRAQETQYF. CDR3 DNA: TGTGCCAGCAGCTTAGTCGGGAGGGCCCAGGAGACCCAGTACTTC.

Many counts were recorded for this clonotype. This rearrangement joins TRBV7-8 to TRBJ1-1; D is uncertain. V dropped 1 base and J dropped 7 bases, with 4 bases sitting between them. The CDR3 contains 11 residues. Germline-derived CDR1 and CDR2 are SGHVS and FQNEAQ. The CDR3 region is CASSLGVEAFF. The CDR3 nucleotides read TGTGCCAGCAGCTTAGGGGTTGAAGCTTTCTTT.

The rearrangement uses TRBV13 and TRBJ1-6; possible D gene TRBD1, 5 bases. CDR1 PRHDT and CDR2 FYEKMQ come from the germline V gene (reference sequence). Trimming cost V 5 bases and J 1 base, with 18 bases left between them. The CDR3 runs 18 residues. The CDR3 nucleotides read TGTGCCAGCAGCGGCCAGGGAGGGCCTAGGTCCTATAATTCACCCCTCCACTTT. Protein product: CASSGQGGPRSYNSPLHF.